One and the same sample provided the 32 T cell receptor beta chains below, sequenced in a study of cytomegalovirus exposure and HLA in healthy donors (dated by TCRdb to about 2017). Library generation was performed with the immunoSEQ multiplex PCR assay. A mixture of 60 forward primers for TCR Vbeta segments and 13 reverse primers for TCR Jbeta segments was used in the multiplex PCR. In its TCRdb copy, this immuneACCESS table keeps in-frame sequences only and misses some clones. Where compared with another copy, unresolved V genes explain less than half of these, and the others have no known cause. A total of approximately 130,000 clones appear in this sample, 55% to 75% of them only once. Roughly 3% of the sample lies in the top ten. The sequenced material came from PBMCs. The receptors derive from a human donor in good health.

The chain has TRBV7-3 and TRBJ2-7; 7 bases fit TRBD2. From germline, CDR1 is SGHTA and CDR2 FQGTGA. The trim removed 2 bases at V and 1 base at J, leaving 5 bases unmatched. The CDR3 covers 15 residues. The CDR3 DNA follows: TGTGCCAGCAGCTTAGGCGGGAGCCCTTCCTACGAGCAGTACTTC. Encoded protein: CASSLGGSPSYEQYF.

V and J are TRBV6-5 and TRBJ2-1, with 9 positions matching TRBD1. This CDR3 has 15 amino acids. J lost 0 bases, V lost 5 bases, and 2 bases had no gene match. Germline V gives CDR1 MNHEY, CDR2 SVGAGI. The CDR3 sequence is CASSRGQGSYNEQFF. In nucleotides, the CDR3 is TGTGCCAGCAGTCGGGGACAGGGCTCCTACAATGAGCAGTTCTTC.

The table lists this clone with a few counts. This chain connects TRBV19 to TRBJ1-2, with unresolved D. V dropped 6 bases and J dropped 3 bases, with 11 bases sitting between them. Germline V gives CDR1 LNHDA, CDR2 SQIVND (reference sequence). The CDR3 length is 13 residues. The CDR3 DNA is TGTGCCAGTAGGACGTTAGGAGACTATGGCTACACCTTC. Protein product: CASRTLGDYGYTF.

The chain links TRBV30 to TRBJ2-7; D is possibly TRBD2 (6 bases). CDR1 and CDR2 from the germline V gene are GTSNPN and SVGIG (reference sequence). With 4 bases removed from V and 4 bases from J, the gap between germline ends came to 11 bases. The CDR3 totals 12 residues. The CDR3 sequence is CAWKGLPYEQYF. The CDR3 nucleotides read TGTGCCTGGAAGGGACTCCCGTACGAGCAGTACTTC.

The chain combines TRBV28 with TRBJ1-2, with 7 nucleotides matching TRBD1. The CDR3 is made up of 12 amino acids. Germline trimming cut 8 bases from V and 7 bases from J; bases unmatched to any gene: 7. From germline, CDR1 is MDHEN and CDR2 SYDVKM. CDR3 protein: CASHYRQGGYTF. CDR3 nucleotides: TGTGCCAGCCATTACCGACAGGGTGGCTACACCTTC.

This clone was counted only a few times. V gene TRBV4-3 combines with J gene TRBJ2-3; 11 positions agree with TRBD2. With 3 bases clipped from V and 2 bases from J, the junction kept 7 bases outside the gene matches. The germline gives CDR1 LGHNA, CDR2 YSLEER. This CDR3 has 17 amino acids. In DNA form, the CDR3 reads TGCGCCAGCAGCCAGAGGATAGCGGGAGGGTTCACAGATACGCAGTATTTT. Protein: CASSQRIAGGFTDTQYF.

V is TRBV11-2 and J is TRBJ1-1; no clear D gene. Germline CDR1 is SGHAT and CDR2 is FQNNGV. Trimming stripped 3 bases from V and 0 bases from J, with 8 bases between. There are 14 residues in the CDR3. Here the CDR3 DNA reads TGTGCCAGCAGCTTGTTCTCGTTGAACACTGAAGCTTTCTTT. Translating it yields CASSLFSLNTEAFF.

This clone turned up a few times. One end of the junction is discordant with germline, which a read error may explain. In DNA form, the CDR3 reads TGTTCCAGCAGCTTATTCCCCCGGGAGAAGAGCTCCTACGAGCAGTACTTC. Translated, it gives CSSSLFPREKSSYEQYF. The chain is built from TRBV7-9 and TRBJ2-7; D perhaps matches TRBD2 (6 bases). The CDR3 runs 17 residues. The germline gives CDR1 SEHNR, CDR2 FQNEAQ (reference sequence).

This clone occurred a few times. The chain has TRBV9 and TRBJ2-7; tentatively, D is TRBD1 (5 bases). Germline V gene sequence: CDR1 SGDLS, CDR2 YYNGEE. Trimming removed 5 bases from V and 6 bases from J, with 21 bases in between. CDR3 length equals 15 residues. In nucleotides, the CDR3 is TGTGCCAGCAGTGCAGGGTCCGCCAGACCGGGCGAGCAGTACTTC. It encodes CASSAGSARPGEQYF.

Points on this clone: Sequence at one end of the junction differs from germline and may be a read error. The chain carries TRBV20-1 and TRBJ2-5; D possibly corresponds to TRBD1 (5 bases). The CDR3 has 11 residues. CDR1 is DFQATT, CDR2 SNEGSKA, per germline (reference sequence). The chain's CDR3 is CSAREQATQYF. The CDR3 coding sequence is TGCAGTGCCAGGGAACAAGCGACCCAGTACTTC.

The chain uses TRBV7-2 and TRBJ1-1, with D possibly being TRBD1 (5 bases). This CDR3 has 13 residues. The germline V gene has CDR1 SGHTA and CDR2 FQGNSA. Between the trimmed V and J ends, which lost 4 bases and 7 bases, there was a span of 13 bases. The DNA for the CDR3 is TGTGCCAGCAGCTCTACCAGGGATAATGAAGCTTTCTTT. Its protein product is CASSSTRDNEAFF.

This clone was observed a few times. This chain's CDR3 is CASSLSGLETQYF. As DNA, the CDR3 is TGTGCCAGCAGCTTGTCGGGTCTCGAGACCCAGTACTTC. The V call is TRBV11-2, the J call TRBJ2-5; D is uncertain. This CDR3 has 13 residues. The germline V gene has CDR1 SGHAT and CDR2 FQNNGV. V lost 3 bases and J lost 5, with 10 bases in between.

The V gene is TRBV19, the J gene TRBJ2-1, with 7 bases matching TRBD1. Trimming cost V 3 bases and J 2 bases; bases outside gene matches: 1. The CDR3 totals 14 residues. The germline CDR1 and CDR2 sequences are LNHDA and SQIVND (reference sequence). This CDR3 is CASSIGTAYNEQFF. CDR3 in DNA: TGTGCCAGTAGTATCGGGACAGCCTACAATGAGCAGTTCTTC.

The chain carries TRBV7-9 and TRBJ2-3; 9 bases map to TRBD2. Looked up from germline, CDR1 is SEHNR and CDR2 is FQNEAQ (reference sequence). The CDR3 extends over 15 amino acids. Losses at the gene ends were 2 bases for V and 6 bases for J; bases not matched to a gene: 6. The CDR3 sequence: CASSLISGGRDTQYF. In DNA, the CDR3 is TGTGCCAGCAGCTTAATTAGCGGGGGTAGGGATACGCAGTATTTT.

The rearrangement uses TRBV9 and TRBJ2-1; 12 nucleotides align to TRBD2. V gave up 6 bases and J gave up 4 bases; unmatched junction bases: 5. The germline V gene encodes CDR1 SGDLS and CDR2 YYNGEE. The CDR3 loop spans 15 amino acids. CDR3 sequence (DNA): TGTGCCAGCAACTACGGACTAGCGGGATACAATGAGCAGTTCTTC. This encodes CASNYGLAGYNEQFF.

The chain carries TRBV29-1 and TRBJ2-7; 9 nucleotides line up with TRBD1. This CDR3 is built from 13 residues. Trimming at V came to 6 bases and at J to 1 base, leaving 4 bases not matched to a gene. Germline-derived CDR1 and CDR2 are SQVTM and ANQGSEA. The CDR3 loop is CSVGTGSSYEQYF. CDR3 coding DNA: TGCAGCGTCGGGACAGGGTCATCCTACGAGCAGTACTTC.

The chain couples TRBV7-6 to TRBJ1-3; 7 bases are a match to TRBD1. The CDR3 covers 14 residues. Trimming at V came to 6 bases and at J to 1 base, leaving 3 bases not matched to a gene. Looked up from germline, CDR1 is SGHVS and CDR2 is FNYEAQ. CDR3 DNA sequence: TGTGCCAGCAGTTACAGGGGATCTGGAAACACCATATATTTT. Translation gives CASSYRGSGNTIYF.

This rearrangement joins TRBV5-5 to TRBJ2-1; 12 positions agree with TRBD2. V gave up 5 bases and J gave up 3 bases; unmatched junction bases: 12. The germline gives CDR1 SGHKS, CDR2 YYEKEE (reference sequence). This CDR3 region has 18 residues. In DNA form, the CDR3 reads TGTGCCAGCAGTTTGTTGGCTAGCGGGGGGGCAATCTACAATGAGCAGTTCTTC. Its translation is CASSLLASGGAIYNEQFF.

This CDR3 is CASSSDRAYEQYF. The CDR3 DNA is TGTGCCAGCAGCAGCGACAGGGCCTACGAGCAGTACTTC. The genes are TRBV5-4 and TRBJ2-7, with 7 bases that match TRBD1. This CDR3 has 13 amino acids. CDR1 and CDR2 (germline): SGHNT, YYREEE (reference sequence). J gave up 2 bases and V 4 bases, and 3 bases lay outside the gene matches.

This clone was counted between two and nine times. A read error is possible here, since a much larger clone lies one base away. Without the conserved terminal phenylalanine or tryptophan, this CDR3 likely stems from a read error. The V gene is TRBV27, the J gene TRBJ2-7; D unclear. CDR1 and CDR2 from the germline V gene are MNHEY and SMNVEV (reference sequence). V was cut by 8 bases and J by 4 bases, with 9 bases left in between. This CDR3 comprises 11 residues. CDR3 in amino acids: CASGVPYEQYL. In DNA form, the CDR3 reads TGTGCCAGCGGAGTGCCTTACGAGCAGTACCTC.

The chain joins TRBV28 to TRBJ2-5; TRBD2 matches 15 bases. Germline loops: CDR1 MDHEN, CDR2 SYDVKM. Trimming removed 8 bases from V and 2 bases from J; junction bases left unmatched: 6. The CDR3 has 16 residues. The CDR3, as DNA: TGTGCCAGCTCGACCGGACTAGCGGGAGGGCAAGAGACCCAGTACTTC. It specifies CASSTGLAGGQETQYF.

The genes are TRBV10-3 and TRBJ1-1; D might be TRBD1 (5 bases). Germline CDR1 and CDR2: ENHRY and SYGVKD. V was trimmed by 3 bases and J by 7 bases, leaving 9 bases between them. This CDR3 region has 12 residues. The CDR3 here is CAISDGGSEAFF. The DNA of the CDR3 is TGTGCCATCAGTGACGGGGGGAGTGAAGCTTTCTTT.

In nucleotides, the CDR3 is TGTGCCAGCAGTGAAGAGCGGTGGAACACCGGGGAGCTGTTTTTT. Its translation: CASSEERWNTGELFF. The chain carries TRBV2 and TRBJ2-2; D possibly corresponds to TRBD2 (5 bases). The length of the CDR3 is 15 residues. V lost 1 base and J 1 base, leaving 7 bases between the germline ends. Germline V gene sequence: CDR1 SNHLY, CDR2 FYNNEI.

The chain uses TRBV10-3 and TRBJ2-7; the D gene is possibly TRBD2 (6 bases). Trimming left V 8 bases short and J 4 bases short, with 9 bases between. CDR1 and CDR2 from the germline V gene are ENHRY and SYGVKD. This CDR3 has 11 amino acids. This CDR3 reads CAIDAGYEQYF. The DNA for the CDR3 is TGTGCCATCGATGCGGGGTACGAGCAGTACTTC.

The chain uses TRBV6-4 and TRBJ2-1, with 15 bases matching TRBD2. CDR3 length: 15 residues. The germline CDR1 and CDR2 sequences are MRHNA and SNTAGT. With V trimmed by 4 bases and J by 6 bases, 1 base remained unmatched. DNA of the CDR3: TGTGCCAGCAGTGGGACTAGCGGGGGGGCCAATGAGCAGTTCTTC. It specifies CASSGTSGGANEQFF.

This chain connects TRBV6-1 to TRBJ2-3; maybe TRBD2 (6 bases). CDR3 length equals 15 residues. Looked up from germline, CDR1 is MNHNS and CDR2 is SASEGT. V was cut by 4 bases and J by 2 bases, with 13 bases left in between. The CDR3: CASSVGGGNTDTQYF. In nucleotides, the CDR3 is TGTGCCAGCAGTGTCGGTGGGGGGAACACAGATACGCAGTATTTT.

This rearrangement joins TRBV5-4 to TRBJ1-2, with D hard to call. Germline CDR1 is SGHNT and CDR2 is YYREEE (reference sequence). This CDR3 has 13 amino acids. V lost 3 bases and J lost 10, with 16 bases in between. The CDR3 DNA reads TGTGCCAGCAGCTCGCTCGGAGGCAACTACTACACCTTC. It yields the protein CASSSLGGNYYTF.

V and J are TRBV21-1 and TRBJ2-7; the table gives TRBD1 as D, unverified against the DNA. TRBV21-1 counts as a pseudogene. The CDR3 is made up of 15 amino acids. The CDR3 DNA reads TGTGCCAGCAGCAAAGTCGGGACACTTCCCTACGGGCAGTACTTC. This gives the protein CASSKVGTLPYGQYF.

The J gene is TRBJ1-5, the V gene TRBV23-1; D gene uncertain. TRBV23-1 is sorted into the ORF group, with uncertain function. CDR3 size: 12 residues. V was shortened by 4 bases and J by 3 bases, with 4 bases between the two germline ends. The CDR3 spells CASSRANQPQHF. The CDR3 nucleotides read TGCGCCAGCAGTCGAGCCAATCAGCCCCAGCATTTT.

The chain couples TRBV5-5 to TRBJ1-6, with TRBD1 matching 10 bases. The CDR3 consists of 16 residues. Germline V gives CDR1 SGHKS, CDR2 YYEKEE (reference sequence). V dropped 0 bases and J dropped 7; count of bases not matched to a gene: 4. Here the CDR3 reads CASSLGDRGRNSPLHF. CDR3 coding DNA: TGTGCCAGCAGCTTGGGGGACAGGGGCAGAAATTCACCCCTCCACTTT. Full variable domain (rest looked up from reference TRBV5-5 and TRBJ1-6): DAGVTQSPTHLIKTRGQQVTLRCSPISGHKSVSWYQQVLGQGPQFIFQYYEKEERGRGNFPDRFSARQFPNYSSELNVNALLLGDSALYLCASSLGDRGRNSPLHFGNGTRLTVT.

This clone was seen only once. This sequence joins TRBV7-3 and TRBJ2-7; no firm D call. Germline assignment: CDR1 SGHTA and CDR2 FQGTGA. The CDR3 consists of 15 residues. V gave up 2 bases and J gave up 3 bases, with 14 bases separating them. This CDR3 reads CASSLSPGRSYEQYF. Written as DNA, the CDR3 is TGTGCCAGCAGCTTATCCCCCGGCCGGAGCTACGAGCAGTACTTC.

The rearrangement uses TRBV5-6 and TRBJ1-3, with D uncertain. Trimming pared 4 bases from V and 0 bases from J, leaving 17 bases between. CDR1 and CDR2 from the germline V gene are SGHDT and YYEEEE. CDR3 size: 17 residues. The CDR3 loop reads CASSLRHGRLSGNTIYF. The CDR3 DNA reads TGTGCCAGCAGCCTAAGACACGGAAGGCTCTCTGGAAACACCATATATTTT. Full variable domain (missing parts from reference TRBV5-6 and TRBJ1-3): DAGVTQSPTHLIKTRGQQVTLRCSPKSGHDTVSWYQQALGQGPQFIFQYYEEEERQRGNFPDRFSGHQFPNYSSELNVNALLLGDSALYLCASSLRHGRLSGNTIYFGEGSWLTVV.